The 20 T cell receptor beta chains below were found in one sample sequenced in a study of blood T cells in healthy people across ages. With a J-beta primer mix and a sample-barcoded 5' primer, a second PCR ran about 7 to 11 cycles. TCRdb ran MiXCR on the 5' RACE reads and lists one entry per CDR3 protein. This sample yields 850,000 to 1,000,000 distinct CDR3 sequences, of which 48% are seen a single time; roughly 12% belongs to the top ten. The sequenced material came from blood. The source is a man aged 25 to 45 in good health.

The chain couples TRBV5-1 to TRBJ2-1; D is possibly TRBD1 or TRBD2 (5 bases each). The V gene lost 0 bases and the J gene lost 5 bases, with 12 bases spanning the gap. Germline V gives CDR1 SGHRS, CDR2 YFSETQ. CDR3 length equals 15 residues. CDR3 in DNA: TGCGCCAGCAGCTTGGCCGGGGCCCGGGACAATGAGCAGTTCTTC. It yields the protein CASSLAGARDNEQFF.

This clonotype was seen only a few times. J is TRBJ2-1 and V is TRBV12-3 or TRBV12-4; TRBD2 matches at 9 bases. The better agreement between TRBJ2-7 and the DNA end casts doubt on the J call. This CDR3 is built from 15 residues. The CDR3 reads CASSSGTSSYNEQYF. Written as DNA, the CDR3 is TGTGCCAGCAGTTCCGGGACTAGCTCCTACAATGAGCAGTACTTC.

Concerning this clonotype itself: An end of the junction differs from the germline gene, which may be a read error. The rearrangement uses TRBV28 and TRBJ1-2, with 9 positions matching TRBD1. CDR3 length equals 12 residues. Germline assignment: CDR1 MDHEN and CDR2 SYDVKM. In DNA form, the CDR3 reads TGCGCCAGCAGCTCCACAGGGGGCGGCTACACCTTC. Its protein is CASSSTGGGYTF.

The chain joins TRBV6-6 to TRBJ2-5; D not certain. Near its end, the DNA agrees better with TRBJ2-7, so the J call may be wrong. The CDR3 runs to 13 residues. Germline-derived CDR1 and CDR2 are MNHNY and SVGAGI (reference sequence). CDR3 sequence reads: CASSYSGVHEQYV. The CDR3 coding sequence is TGTGCCAGCAGTTACTCGGGCGTCCACGAGCAGTACGTC.

This clonotype was detected only a few times. The chain joins TRBV15 to TRBJ1-1; 8 bases align to TRBD1. Germline V CDR1 and CDR2: LNHNV, YYDKDF (reference sequence). The CDR3 is 16 residues long. Trimming cost V 3 bases and J 1 base; bases outside gene matches: 7. CDR3 nucleotide sequence: TGTGCCACCAGCAGGGCCGTGACAGGGGCGAACACTGAAGCTTTCTTT. Translated: CATSRAVTGANTEAFF.

There are a few counts of this clonotype. The chain uses TRBV12-3 or TRBV12-4 and TRBJ1-5; TRBD1 agrees at 10 bases. The CDR3 has 13 amino acids. The J segment lost 6 bases and the V segment lost 10 bases, leaving 6 bases of the junction unmatched. The CDR3 coding sequence is TGTGCCACTTCACGGGACAGGGGTCAGCCCCAGCATTTT. Protein sequence: CATSRDRGQPQHF.

The chain couples TRBV29-1 to TRBJ2-1; D gene ambiguous. The CDR3 consists of 13 residues. The germline V gene encodes CDR1 SQVTM and CDR2 ANQGSEA. The V end was cut by 7 bases, the J end by 0 bases, with 10 bases between. The CDR3 here is CSGSISSYNEQFF. The CDR3 DNA reads as TGCAGCGGCAGTATTAGCTCCTACAATGAGCAGTTCTTC.

The chain has TRBV28 and TRBJ1-2; no firm D call. Trimming removed 2 bases at V and 2 bases at J, with 9 bases between. The CDR3 is 14 amino acids. Germline V gene sequence: CDR1 MDHEN, CDR2 SYDVKM. The CDR3 protein is CASSLSTGNYGYTF. CDR3 DNA sequence: TGTGCCAGCAGTTTAAGTACGGGAAACTATGGCTACACCTTC.

The V call is TRBV6-1, the J call TRBJ2-3, with 9 bases fitting TRBD1. The CDR3 extends over 17 amino acids. Germline assignment: CDR1 MNHNS and CDR2 SASEGT. V trimming: 2 bases; J trimming: 4 bases; junction bases outside the gene matches: 10. CDR3 DNA: TGTGCCAGCAGTGAATTGTTTGGGACAGGGCGTGCAGATACGCAGTATTTT. Protein product: CASSELFGTGRADTQYF.

This clonotype was seen only a few times. The chain combines TRBV20-1 with TRBJ2-7; D unclear. Germline values: CDR1 DFQATT, CDR2 SNEGSKA (reference sequence). This CDR3 is 11 amino acids long. Trimming removed 3 bases from V and 4 bases from J, with 7 bases in between. CDR3 region: CSASNLYEQYF. The CDR3 region has the DNA TGCAGTGCTAGCAACTTGTACGAGCAGTACTTC.

The chain combines TRBV4-3 with TRBJ1-2, with no clear D. Trimming cost V 2 bases and J 4 bases, with 8 bases left between them. The V gene's germline CDR1 is LGHNA and CDR2 YSLEER. There are 13 residues in the CDR3. CDR3 coding DNA: TGCGCCAGCAGCCAAAGCGACGGCTATGGCTACACCTTC. It specifies CASSQSDGYGYTF.

In regard to this clonotype: A much larger clone lies one base from this, so it may be a read error. The CDR3 protein is CASSLETYGYTF. The DNA for the CDR3 is TGTGCCAGCAGCTTAGAAACCTATGGCTACACCTTC. The genes are TRBV11-3 and TRBJ1-2; D is unresolved. Germline CDR1 reads SGHNT; CDR2 reads YENEEA. This CDR3 spans 12 amino acids. The germline V and J ends were trimmed by 0 bases and 4 bases, with 3 bases remaining between them.

This clonotype occurred a few times. The chain couples TRBV11-3 to TRBJ2-4; 11 bases are a match to TRBD1. Germline V gene lookup returns CDR1 SGHNT and CDR2 YENEEA. The J segment lost 7 bases and the V segment lost 4 bases, leaving 12 bases of the junction unmatched. The CDR3 contains 17 residues. CDR3: CASSSTGTGGKRNIQYF. The DNA for the CDR3 is TGTGCCAGCAGCTCCACCGGGACAGGGGGTAAACGGAACATTCAGTACTTC.

This clonotype was detected a few times. The chain joins TRBV6-5 to TRBJ2-1; D may match TRBD1 or TRBD2 (6 bases each). The V and J ends lost 4 bases and 12 bases respectively, with 16 bases between them. Germline CDR1 MNHEY, CDR2 SVGAGI. The CDR3 loop spans 13 amino acids. In DNA, the CDR3 is TGTGCCAGCAGTTCCAAGGGGGGAAACGCGCAGTTCTTC. Translated, it gives CASSSKGGNAQFF.

Comment on this clonotype: One junction end disagrees with the germline gene, perhaps due to a read error. The rearrangement joins TRBV20-1 to TRBJ1-5, with D possibly being TRBD1 (5 bases). The CDR3 contains 13 residues. Germline loops: CDR1 DFQATT, CDR2 SNEGSKA (reference sequence). CDR3 in amino acids: CSASTQGNQPQHF. The CDR3 nucleotides read TGCAGTGCGTCGACTCAGGGCAATCAGCCCCAACATTTT.

Concerning this clonotype: Its ends do not fully match the called genes, so a read error is possible. The chain carries TRBV5-1 and TRBJ2-1; D is undetermined. This CDR3 has 16 residues. Germline-derived CDR1 and CDR2 are SGHRS and YFSETQ. The CDR3 loop is CARSLFPGQVNNEQFF. CDR3 nucleotides: TGCGCCCGCAGCTTATTTCCTGGGCAGGTTAACAATGAGCAGTTCTTC. The variable domain in full, with the rest retrieved from reference TRBV5-1 and TRBJ2-1, is KAGVTQTPRYLIKTRGQQVTLSCSPISGHRSVSWYQQTPGQGLQFLFEYFSETQRNKGNFPGRFSGRQFSNSRSEMNVSTLELGDSALYLCARSLFPGQVNNEQFFGPGTRLTVL.

About this clonotype: Compared with germline, one end of the junction differs, possibly owing to a read error. V is TRBV29-1 and J is TRBJ1-1; D perhaps matches TRBD1 (6 bases). The CDR3 is 14 amino acids. Germline V gene lookup returns CDR1 SQVTM and CDR2 ANQGSEA. The CDR3 DNA is TGCAGCGTTGTAGGGGCAGGGGCGAACACTGAGGCTTTCTTT. Translating gives CSVVGAGANTEAFF.

This clonotype has a single count. V usage is TRBV7-2 and J usage is TRBJ1-3, with no clear D. The V gene lost 1 base and the J gene lost 1 base, with 8 bases spanning the gap. This CDR3 spans 15 amino acids. From germline, CDR1 is SGHTA and CDR2 FQGNSA. This CDR3 is CASSLERRSGNTIYF. Here the CDR3 DNA reads TGTGCCAGCAGCTTAGAGCGGCGTTCTGGAAACACCATATATTTT.

The chain joins TRBV28 to TRBJ1-6; TRBD1 is a possible D gene (6 bases). Germline-derived CDR1 and CDR2 are MDHEN and SYDVKM. CDR3 size: 16 residues. The V end lost 3 bases, the J end lost 7 bases, and 16 bases lay between the germline ends. The CDR3, as DNA: TGTGCCAGCAGTTTTCAGGAAGGGGGATTGAATTCACCCCTCCACTTT. Its protein is CASSFQEGGLNSPLHF.

A single count supports this clonotype. The J gene is TRBJ1-1, the V gene TRBV28, with a possible D match to TRBD1 (5 bases). Between the trimmed V and J ends, which lost 2 bases and 3 bases, there was a span of 10 bases. The CDR3 covers 14 residues. The V gene's germline CDR1 is MDHEN and CDR2 SYDVKM. The CDR3 sequence: CASSLPREDTEAFF. The CDR3 coding sequence is TGTGCCAGCAGTTTACCCAGGGAGGACACTGAAGCTTTCTTT.